The T cell receptor (beta chain) described here comes from a study of T cells in Graves' hyperthyroidism and ophthalmopathy. Amplified TCR beta CDR3 regions came from RNA transcripts. A set of HTBI primers served as the primers for a first-round RT-PCR of the TCR CDR3. From the multiplex PCR reads, TCRdb called clonotypes with MiXCR, one entry per CDR3 protein. Altogether some 350,000 distinct CDR3 sequences are present, just under 25% being singletons, with the ten largest covering about 70%. This CDR3 region has 14 residues. Trimming cost V 6 bases and J 0 bases, with 11 bases left between them. Germline V gives CDR1 SNHLY, CDR2 FYNNEI.

Sequencing input: blood. The chain is built from TRBV2 and TRBJ1-1; possible D gene TRBD1, 6 bases. This TCR was sampled from a man aged 50-60 years with Graves' hyperthyroidism. The CDR3 coding sequence is TGTGCCAGCAGAGTCGACAGGTTGAACACTGAAGCTTTCTTT. This sequence encodes CASRVDRLNTEAFF.